This is a list of T cell receptor beta chains from one sample in a study of lymphopenia after photon versus proton radiotherapy. Produced via immunoSEQ multiplex PCR; TCRdb's table is partial and in-frame only. The sample includes about 64,000 clones, 87% of them seen just once. The specimen comprised peripheral blood, sampled from a patient treated with proton-based radiotherapy. Receptors originate from a man older than 75 with esophageal cancer. The CDR3 runs from the conserved cysteine through the conserved F or W. D genes are given only for firm matches. The size of a clone is reported for some rows only, either as once, few or many, or as a class for expanded clones.

abundance: -
d_gene: TRBD1
v_gene: TRBV19
j_gene: TRBJ2-7
CDR3aa: CASSHGQGLEYEQYF
CDR3nt: TGTGCCAGTAGTCATGGACAGGGTTTGGAGTACGAGCAGTACTTC

abundance: -
d_gene: -
v_gene: TRBV4-3
j_gene: TRBJ1-6
CDR3aa: CASSQDSAGVNSPLHF
CDR3nt: TGCGCCAGCAGCCAAGACTCGGCAGGGGTCAATTCACCCCTCCACTTT

abundance: -
d_gene: -
v_gene: TRBV20-1
j_gene: TRBJ1-1
CDR3aa: CSARVNTEAFF
CDR3nt: TGCAGTGCTAGAGTGAACACTGAAGCTTTCTTT

abundance: -
d_gene: -
v_gene: TRBV30
j_gene: TRBJ2-6
CDR3aa: CARGSSGANVLTF
CDR3nt: TGTGCCCGCGGTAGCTCTGGGGCCAACGTCCTGACTTTC

abundance: -
d_gene: -
v_gene: TRBV6-5
j_gene: TRBJ1-2
CDR3aa: CASSRSTVANYGYTF
CDR3nt: TGTGCCAGCAGCCGATCGACAGTAGCTAACTATGGCTACACCTTC

abundance: once
d_gene: TRBD2
v_gene: TRBV11-3
j_gene: TRBJ2-3
CDR3aa: CASSLDGRRGSTDTQYF
CDR3nt: TGTGCCAGCAGCTTAGATGGAAGGCGGGGGAGCACAGATACGCAGTATTTT

abundance: -
d_gene: -
v_gene: TRBV19
j_gene: TRBJ1-2
CDR3aa: CASSSLWEPGYTF
CDR3nt: TGTGCCAGTAGTTCGCTCTGGGAGCCTGGCTACACCTTC

abundance: -
d_gene: -
v_gene: TRBV4-1
j_gene: TRBJ2-7
CDR3aa: CASSQEPDTTYEQYF
CDR3nt: TGCGCCAGCAGCCAAGAGCCGGACACAACCTACGAGCAGTACTTC

abundance: -
d_gene: -
v_gene: TRBV19
j_gene: TRBJ1-6
CDR3aa: CASSIRAENSPLHF
CDR3nt: TGTGCCAGTAGTATCAGGGCCGAGAATTCACCCCTCCACTTT

abundance: few
d_gene: -
v_gene: TRBV9
j_gene: TRBJ2-3
CDR3aa: CASSVVGDSTDTQYF
CDR3nt: TGTGCCAGCAGCGTAGTAGGTGACAGCACAGATACGCAGTATTTT

abundance: few
d_gene: -
v_gene: TRBV5-4
j_gene: TRBJ1-6
CDR3aa: CASSWGGSNSPLHF
CDR3nt: TGTGCCAGCAGTTGGGGTGGTTCAAATTCACCCCTCCACTTT

abundance: -
d_gene: -
v_gene: TRBV6-6
j_gene: TRBJ1-4
CDR3aa: CASSYGQTIQKLFF
CDR3nt: TGTGCCAGCAGTTACGGACAGACCATACAAAAACTGTTTTTT

abundance: -
d_gene: -
v_gene: TRBV27
j_gene: TRBJ2-1
CDR3aa: CASSLYGATPNEQFF
CDR3nt: TGTGCCAGCAGTTTATACGGGGCCACACCCAATGAGCAGTTCTTC

abundance: -
d_gene: -
v_gene: TRBV6-5
j_gene: TRBJ1-2
CDR3aa: CASRLGHYGYTF
CDR3nt: TGTGCCAGCAGACTGGGACACTATGGCTACACCTTC

abundance: -
d_gene: -
v_gene: TRBV7-3
j_gene: TRBJ2-2
CDR3aa: CASSILSTGELFF
CDR3nt: TGTGCCAGCAGCATCTTAAGCACCGGGGAGCTGTTTTTT

abundance: -
d_gene: TRBD1
v_gene: TRBV10-3
j_gene: TRBJ1-5
CDR3aa: CAIRGTGLGQPQHF
CDR3nt: TGTGCCATCAGGGGGACAGGTCTCGGACAGCCCCAGCATTTT

abundance: -
d_gene: -
v_gene: TRBV7-9
j_gene: TRBJ2-5
CDR3aa: CASSQTRDQETQYF
CDR3nt: TGTGCCAGCAGCCAGACAAGGGACCAAGAGACCCAGTACTTC

abundance: few
d_gene: -
v_gene: TRBV6-1
j_gene: TRBJ1-2
CDR3aa: CASSYGFGYTF
CDR3nt: TGTGCCAGCAGTTACGGGTTTGGCTACACCTTC

abundance: -
d_gene: -
v_gene: TRBV19
j_gene: TRBJ2-7
CDR3aa: CASSRDRSYEQYF
CDR3nt: TGTGCCAGTAGTAGGGACCGATCCTACGAGCAGTACTTC

abundance: -
d_gene: -
v_gene: TRBV6-6
j_gene: TRBJ1-2
CDR3aa: CASSYPGDNYGYTF
CDR3nt: TGTGCCAGCAGCTACCCTGGGGACAATTATGGCTACACCTTC

abundance: -
d_gene: -
v_gene: TRBV5-5
j_gene: TRBJ1-1
CDR3aa: CASIREVGAFF
CDR3nt: TGTGCCAGTATTCGCGAAGTGGGAGCTTTCTTT

abundance: -
d_gene: -
v_gene: TRBV19
j_gene: TRBJ2-4
CDR3aa: CASSINGRLAKNIQYF
CDR3nt: TGTGCCAGTAGTATAAACGGCAGATTAGCCAAAAACATTCAGTACTTC